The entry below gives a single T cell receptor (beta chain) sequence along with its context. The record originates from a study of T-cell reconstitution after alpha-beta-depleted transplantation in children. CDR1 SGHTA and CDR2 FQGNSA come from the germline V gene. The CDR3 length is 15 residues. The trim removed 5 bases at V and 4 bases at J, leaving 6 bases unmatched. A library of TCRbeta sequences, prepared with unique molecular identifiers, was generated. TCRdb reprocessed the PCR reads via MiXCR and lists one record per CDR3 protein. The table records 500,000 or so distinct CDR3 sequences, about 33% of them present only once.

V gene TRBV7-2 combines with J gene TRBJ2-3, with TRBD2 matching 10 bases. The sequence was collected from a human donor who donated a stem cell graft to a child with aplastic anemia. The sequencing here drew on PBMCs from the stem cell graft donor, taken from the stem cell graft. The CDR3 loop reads CASSQLAGVPDTQYF. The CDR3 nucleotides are TGTGCCAGCAGCCAGCTAGCGGGAGTCCCAGATACGCAGTATTTT.